Each of the 9 T cell receptor beta chains below was sequenced from the same sample in a study of metastatic and nonmetastatic thyroid tumors. Nobody among the patients had been given any treatment before thyroid surgery. MiXCR re-clonotyped the PCR reads for TCRdb. Seen here are 85,000 to 100,000 clones, roughly an eighth observed once, and the top ten hold roughly 12%. The specimen sequenced was blood. These receptors originate from a female donor with papillary thyroid cancer or a benign thyroid nodule (not recorded which). Some clones in this sample may be carry-over from other donors' samples.

Many counts were recorded for this clone. The gene calls are TRBV20-1 and TRBJ2-5; 7 bases map to TRBD2. V was pared by 2 bases and J by 3 bases, with 6 bases of the junction left unmatched. Germline loops: CDR1 DFQATT, CDR2 SNEGSKA (reference sequence). The CDR3 is 14 amino acids. The CDR3 DNA reads TGCAGTGCTAGACCTGGCGGGAGCGAAGAGACCCAGTACTTC. This encodes CSARPGGSEETQYF.

The chain combines TRBV7-9 with TRBJ1-2; no firm D call. In germline, CDR1 is SEHNR, CDR2 FQNEAQ (reference sequence). Trimming stripped 3 bases from V and 2 bases from J, with 10 bases between. This CDR3 contains 14 residues. The CDR3 reads CASSLSQANYGYTF. The DNA of the CDR3 is TGTGCCAGCAGCTTGTCCCAGGCAAACTATGGCTACACCTTC.

Ten or more counts support this clone. V and J are TRBV29-1 and TRBJ2-3, with 7 bases that match TRBD2. V lost 5 bases to trimming and J lost 0 bases; unmatched junction nucleotides: 11. The CDR3 has 16 amino acids. Germline V gives CDR1 SQVTM, CDR2 ANQGSEA. The CDR3 protein is CSVFTSVETSTDTQYF. The CDR3 region has the DNA TGCAGCGTTTTTACTAGCGTGGAAACTAGCACAGATACGCAGTATTTT.

This clone turned up a few times. This sequence may be a read error, since a much larger clone differs from it by one base. The rearrangement uses TRBV12-3 or TRBV12-4 and TRBJ2-4, with a tentative D call TRBD2 (5 bases). Trimming stripped 2 bases from V and 10 bases from J, with 9 bases between. This CDR3 is 12 amino acids long. CDR3 in amino acids: CASSLCGGIQYF. CDR3 coding DNA: TGTGCCAGCAGTTTATGTGGAGGTATTCAGTACTTC.

This clone has just one count. A much larger clone sits a single nucleotide away, making a read error possible. The sample contains more than one DNA sequence encoding this CDR3. The gene calls are TRBV7-3 and TRBJ2-2; no definite D call. V lost 5 bases, J lost 1 base, and 11 bases lay in between. Germline V gene sequence: CDR1 SGHTA, CDR2 FQGTGA. This CDR3 has 15 amino acids. Here the CDR3 reads CASSPALRNTGELFF. The DNA for the CDR3 is TGTGCCAGCAGCCCCGCACTACGGAACACCGGGGAGCTGTTTTTT.

This clone came up many times. V gene TRBV30 combines with J gene TRBJ1-5; D ambiguous. Trimming pared 0 bases from V and 0 bases from J, leaving 6 bases between. The CDR3 extends over 14 amino acids. Germline V gene data show CDR1 as GTSNPN and CDR2 as SVGIG (reference sequence). Here the CDR3 DNA reads TGTGCCTGGAGTGTTGGGTATAGCAATCAGCCCCAGCATTTT. Amino acid sequence: CAWSVGYSNQPQHF.

This clone was observed many times. The chain joins TRBV10-3 to TRBJ2-1; 11 positions match TRBD2. The V gene's germline CDR1 is ENHRY and CDR2 SYGVKD. The length of the CDR3 is 15 residues. V dropped 3 bases and J dropped 8; count of bases not matched to a gene: 6. The CDR3 reads CAISDLAGGGDEQFF. The CDR3 coding sequence is TGTGCCATCAGTGATCTAGCGGGAGGAGGGGATGAGCAGTTCTTC.

This clone was counted ten times or more. The rearrangement links TRBV11-1 to TRBJ1-3, with unresolved D. The V and J ends lost 5 bases and 0 bases respectively, with 17 bases between them. Germline V gives CDR1 SGHAT, CDR2 FQDESV (reference sequence). The CDR3 spans 17 residues. The CDR3 DNA reads TGTGCCAGCAGCGGGAGTGGGCCCTATAGCTCTGGAAACACCATATATTTT. It yields the protein CASSGSGPYSSGNTIYF.

About this clone itself: The conserved phenylalanine or tryptophan normally closing the CDR3 is absent here, so this likely arose from a read error. The chain uses TRBV5-1 and TRBJ2-1; 7 bases align to TRBD2. The CDR3 runs to 13 residues. V dropped 4 bases and J dropped 7; count of bases not matched to a gene: 5. CDR1 and CDR2 (germline): SGHRS, YFSETQ. As DNA, the CDR3 is TGCGCCAGCAGCCGGACTAGTCATAATGAGCAGTTCCTC. Its protein is CASSRTSHNEQFL.